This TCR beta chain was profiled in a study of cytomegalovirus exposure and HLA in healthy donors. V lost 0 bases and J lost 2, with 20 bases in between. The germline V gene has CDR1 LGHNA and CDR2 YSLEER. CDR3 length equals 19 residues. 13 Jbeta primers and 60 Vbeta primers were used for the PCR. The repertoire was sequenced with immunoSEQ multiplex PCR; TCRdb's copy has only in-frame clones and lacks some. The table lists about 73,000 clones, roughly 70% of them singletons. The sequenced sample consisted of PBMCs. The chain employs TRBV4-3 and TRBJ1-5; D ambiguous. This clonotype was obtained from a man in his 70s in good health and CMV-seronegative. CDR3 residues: CASSQDLGSAGSGNQPQHF. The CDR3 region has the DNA TGCGCCAGCAGCCAAGATCTTGGTTCTGCCGGGTCAGGCAATCAGCCCCAGCATTTT.